The 3 T cell receptor beta chains given below trace back to one sample, sequenced in a study of T cell responses to AZD1222 COVID-19 vaccine. Only in-frame clones appear in the TCRdb table, and some are missing; sequencing was by immunoSEQ multiplex PCR. Among roughly 160,000 clones listed, 92% were seen once. The specimen was peripheral blood, collected on day 0 of MenACWY control vaccination. The receptors here all came from an adult in good health.

Regarding this clone: The junction does not match germline at one end; this may be a read error. V is TRBV19 and J is TRBJ2-7; D is perhaps TRBD1 (6 bases). CDR1 is LNHDA, CDR2 SQIVND, per germline (reference sequence). The CDR3 is made up of 15 amino acids. This CDR3 is CASSIAPGAGYEQYF. The DNA for the CDR3 is TGTGCCAGTAGCATAGCACCAGGGGCGGGCTACGAGCAGTACTTC.

This chain joins TRBV28 and TRBJ2-5, with 10 bases identical to TRBD1. The V gene's germline CDR1 is MDHEN and CDR2 SYDVKM. J was trimmed by 4 bases and V by 2 bases; bases with no gene match: 7. CDR3 length: 16 amino acids. The CDR3 DNA reads as TGTGCCAGCAGTTTAAAGTGGGACAGGGGTAGAGAGACCCAGTACTTC. This codes for CASSLKWDRGRETQYF.

As concerns this clone: Other DNA sequences of this sample code for an identical CDR3. V is TRBV19 and J is TRBJ1-2; TRBD1 might be the D (5 bases). The CDR3 contains 13 residues. CDR1 and CDR2 from the germline V gene are LNHDA and SQIVND (reference sequence). The V and J ends lost 3 bases and 4 bases respectively, with 9 bases between them. In nucleotides, the CDR3 is TGTGCCAGTAGTATCGGGACCTTCTATGGCTACACCTTC. Its protein is CASSIGTFYGYTF.